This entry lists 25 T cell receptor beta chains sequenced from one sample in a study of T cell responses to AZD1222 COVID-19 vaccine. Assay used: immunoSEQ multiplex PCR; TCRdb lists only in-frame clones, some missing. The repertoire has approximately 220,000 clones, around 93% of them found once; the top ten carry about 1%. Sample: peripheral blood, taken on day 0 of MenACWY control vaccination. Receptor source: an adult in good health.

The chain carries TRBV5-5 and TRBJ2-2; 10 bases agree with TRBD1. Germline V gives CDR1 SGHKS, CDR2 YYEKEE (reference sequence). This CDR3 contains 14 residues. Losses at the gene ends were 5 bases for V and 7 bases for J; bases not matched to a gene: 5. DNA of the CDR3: TGTGCCAGCAGTGACAGGGGGCAGAGCGGGGAGCTGTTTTTT. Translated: CASSDRGQSGELFF.

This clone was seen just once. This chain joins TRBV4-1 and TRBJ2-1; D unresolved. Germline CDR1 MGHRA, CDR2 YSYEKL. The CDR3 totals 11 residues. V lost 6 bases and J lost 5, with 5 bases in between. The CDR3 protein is CASRGNNEQFF. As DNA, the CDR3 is TGCGCCAGCAGGGGTAACAATGAGCAGTTCTTC.

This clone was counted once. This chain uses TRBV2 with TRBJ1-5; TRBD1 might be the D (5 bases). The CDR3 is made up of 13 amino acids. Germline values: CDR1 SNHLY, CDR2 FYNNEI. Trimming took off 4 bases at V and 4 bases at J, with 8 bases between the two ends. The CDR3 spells CASSGAGNQPQHF. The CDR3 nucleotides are TGTGCCAGCAGTGGGGCAGGGAATCAGCCCCAGCATTTT.

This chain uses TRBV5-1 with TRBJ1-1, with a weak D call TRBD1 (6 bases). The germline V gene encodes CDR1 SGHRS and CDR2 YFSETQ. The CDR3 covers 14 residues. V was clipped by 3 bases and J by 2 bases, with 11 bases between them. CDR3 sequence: CASSSGTRNTEAFF. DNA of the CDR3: TGCGCCAGCAGCTCGGGGACACGCAACACTGAAGCTTTCTTT.

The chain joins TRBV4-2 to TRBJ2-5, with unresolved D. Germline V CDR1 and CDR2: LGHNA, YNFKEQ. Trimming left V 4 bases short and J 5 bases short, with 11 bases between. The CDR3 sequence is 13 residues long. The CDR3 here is CASSPAGWETQYF. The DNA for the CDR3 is TGTGCCAGCAGCCCCGCTGGCTGGGAGACCCAGTACTTC.

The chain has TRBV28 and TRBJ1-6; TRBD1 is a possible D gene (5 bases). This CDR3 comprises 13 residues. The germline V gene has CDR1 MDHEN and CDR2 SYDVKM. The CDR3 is CVSQVGVHSPLHF. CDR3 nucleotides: TGTGTCTCTCAAGTAGGGGTCCATTCACCCCTCCACTTT.

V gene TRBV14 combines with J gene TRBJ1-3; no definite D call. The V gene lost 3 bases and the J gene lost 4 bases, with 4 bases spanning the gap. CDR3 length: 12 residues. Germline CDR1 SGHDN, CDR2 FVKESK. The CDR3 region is CASSQMGNTIYF. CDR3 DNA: TGTGCCAGCAGCCAGATGGGAAACACCATATATTTT.

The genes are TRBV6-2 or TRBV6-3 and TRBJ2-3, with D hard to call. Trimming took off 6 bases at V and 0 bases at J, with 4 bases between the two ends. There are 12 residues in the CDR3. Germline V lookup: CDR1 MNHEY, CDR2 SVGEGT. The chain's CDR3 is CASSPSTDTQYF. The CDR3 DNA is TGTGCCAGCAGCCCGAGCACAGATACGCAGTATTTT.

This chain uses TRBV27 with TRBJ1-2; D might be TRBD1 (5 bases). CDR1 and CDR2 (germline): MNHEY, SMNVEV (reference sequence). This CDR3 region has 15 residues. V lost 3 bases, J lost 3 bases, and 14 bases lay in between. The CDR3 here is CASSLTPGGDYGYTF. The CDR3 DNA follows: TGTGCCAGCAGTTTGACGCCGGGAGGGGACTATGGCTACACCTTC.

The CDR3, as DNA: TGTGCCAGCAGCCCAACCCGGGGAAGGACTGAAGCTTTCTTT. This translates into CASSPTRGRTEAFF. The chain combines TRBV7-2 with TRBJ1-1; D not resolved. Germline V lookup: CDR1 SGHTA, CDR2 FQGNSA. V dropped 5 bases and J dropped 5 bases, with 15 bases sitting between them. This CDR3 has 14 residues.

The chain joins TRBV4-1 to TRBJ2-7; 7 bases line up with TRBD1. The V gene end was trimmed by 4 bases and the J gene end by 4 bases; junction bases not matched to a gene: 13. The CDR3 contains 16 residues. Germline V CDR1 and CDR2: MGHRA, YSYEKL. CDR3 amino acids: CASSLLAGTEPYEQYF. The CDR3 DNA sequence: TGCGCCAGCAGCCTCCTAGCCGGGACAGAACCTTACGAGCAGTACTTC.

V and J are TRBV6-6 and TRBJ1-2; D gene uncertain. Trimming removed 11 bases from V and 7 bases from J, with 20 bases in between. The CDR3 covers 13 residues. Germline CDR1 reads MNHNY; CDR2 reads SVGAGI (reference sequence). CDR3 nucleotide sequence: TGTGCCGGCCGAGGTGGGAACCCCGGTGGCTACACCTTC. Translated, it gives CAGRGGNPGGYTF.

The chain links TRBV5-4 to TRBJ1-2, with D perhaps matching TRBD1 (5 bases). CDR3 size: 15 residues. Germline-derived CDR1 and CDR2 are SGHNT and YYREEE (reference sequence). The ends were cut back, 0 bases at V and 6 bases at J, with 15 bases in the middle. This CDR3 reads CASSLGGAGLNGYTF. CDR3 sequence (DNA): TGTGCCAGCAGCTTGGGAGGGGCAGGGCTCAATGGCTACACCTTC. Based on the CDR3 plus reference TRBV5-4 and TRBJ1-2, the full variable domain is ETGVTQSPTHLIKTRGQQVTLRCSSQSGHNTVSWYQQALGQGPQFIFQYYREEENGRGNFPPRFSGLQFPNYSSELNVNALELDDSALYLCASSLGGAGLNGYTFGSGTRLTVV.

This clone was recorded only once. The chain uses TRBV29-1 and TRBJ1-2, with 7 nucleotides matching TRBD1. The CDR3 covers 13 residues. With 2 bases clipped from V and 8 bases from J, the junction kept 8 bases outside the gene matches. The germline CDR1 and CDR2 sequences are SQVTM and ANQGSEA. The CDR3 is CSVEKGAGRGYTF. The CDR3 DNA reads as TGCAGCGTTGAAAAGGGGGCAGGGAGAGGCTACACCTTC.

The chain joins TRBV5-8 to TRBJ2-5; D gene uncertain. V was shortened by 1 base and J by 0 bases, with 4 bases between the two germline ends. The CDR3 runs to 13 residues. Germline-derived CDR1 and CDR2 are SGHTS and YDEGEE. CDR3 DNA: TGTGCCAGCAGCTTGACCCACCAAGAGACCCAGTACTTC. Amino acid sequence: CASSLTHQETQYF.

CDR3 sequence reads: CASSFPGLNTEAFF. The CDR3 DNA follows: TGTGCCAGCAGCTTCCCAGGGTTGAACACTGAAGCTTTCTTT. V gene TRBV5-8 combines with J gene TRBJ1-1, with D tentatively TRBD1 (5 bases). CDR3 length equals 14 residues. The V gene lost 2 bases and the J gene lost 0 bases, with 8 bases spanning the gap. CDR1 is SGHTS, CDR2 YDEGEE, per germline.

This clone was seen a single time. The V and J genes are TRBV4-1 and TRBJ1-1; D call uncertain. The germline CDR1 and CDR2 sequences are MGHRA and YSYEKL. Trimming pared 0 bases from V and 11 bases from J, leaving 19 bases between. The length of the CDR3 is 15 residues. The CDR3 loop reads CASSQDPPVISLAFF. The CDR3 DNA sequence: TGCGCCAGCAGCCAAGATCCCCCGGTAATTTCGTTGGCTTTCTTT.

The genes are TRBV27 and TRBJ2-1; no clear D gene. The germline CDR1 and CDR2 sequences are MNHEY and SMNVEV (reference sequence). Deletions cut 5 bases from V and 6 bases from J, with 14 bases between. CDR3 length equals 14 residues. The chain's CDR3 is CASSNGQLGNEQFF. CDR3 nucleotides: TGTGCCAGCAGTAACGGCCAGTTGGGCAATGAGCAGTTCTTC.

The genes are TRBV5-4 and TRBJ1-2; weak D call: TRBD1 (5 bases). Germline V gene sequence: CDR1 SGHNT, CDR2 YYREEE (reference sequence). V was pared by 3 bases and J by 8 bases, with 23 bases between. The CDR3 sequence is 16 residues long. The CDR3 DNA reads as TGTGCCAGCAGCTCAGAAACGCAGGCCTTCGAGGGGGGCTACACCTTC. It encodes CASSSETQAFEGGYTF.

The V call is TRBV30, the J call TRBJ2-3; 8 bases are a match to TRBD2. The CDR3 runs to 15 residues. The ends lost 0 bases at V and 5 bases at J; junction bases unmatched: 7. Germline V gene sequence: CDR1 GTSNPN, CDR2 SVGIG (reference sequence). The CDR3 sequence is CAWSVPVAGQDTQYF. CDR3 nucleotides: TGTGCCTGGAGTGTACCGGTAGCGGGGCAAGATACGCAGTATTTT. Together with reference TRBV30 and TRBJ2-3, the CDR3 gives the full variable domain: SQTIHQWPATLVQPVGSPLSLECTVEGTSNPNLYWYRQAAGRGLQLLFYSVGIGQISSEVPQNLSASRPQDRQFILSSKKLLLSDSGFYLCAWSVPVAGQDTQYFGPGTRLTVL.

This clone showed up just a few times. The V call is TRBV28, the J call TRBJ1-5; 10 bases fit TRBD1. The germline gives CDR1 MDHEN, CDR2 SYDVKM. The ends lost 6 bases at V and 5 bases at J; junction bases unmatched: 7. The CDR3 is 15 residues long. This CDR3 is CASRSRTGGYQPQHF. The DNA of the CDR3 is TGTGCCAGCAGGTCCCGGACAGGGGGATATCAGCCCCAGCATTTT.

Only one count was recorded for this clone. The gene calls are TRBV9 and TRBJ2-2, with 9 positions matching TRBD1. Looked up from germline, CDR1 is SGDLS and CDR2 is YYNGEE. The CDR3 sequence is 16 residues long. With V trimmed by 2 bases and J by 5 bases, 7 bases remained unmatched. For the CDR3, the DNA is TGTGCCAGCAGCGTCGGACAGGGGTCAGTGACCGGGGAGCTGTTTTTT. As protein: CASSVGQGSVTGELFF.

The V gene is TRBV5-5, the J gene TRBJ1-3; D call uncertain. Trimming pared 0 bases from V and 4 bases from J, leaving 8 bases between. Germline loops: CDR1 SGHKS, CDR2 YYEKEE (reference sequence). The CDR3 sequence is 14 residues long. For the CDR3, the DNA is TGTGCCAGCAGCTTGGGGAATTTGGGAAACACCATATATTTT. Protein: CASSLGNLGNTIYF.

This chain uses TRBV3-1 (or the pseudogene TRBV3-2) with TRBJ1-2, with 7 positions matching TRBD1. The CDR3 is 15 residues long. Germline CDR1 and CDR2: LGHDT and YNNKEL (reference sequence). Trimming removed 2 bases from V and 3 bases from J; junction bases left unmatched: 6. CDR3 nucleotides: TGTGCCAGCAGCCAAAGGGGGGACAGACACTATGGCTACACCTTC. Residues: CASSQRGDRHYGYTF.

The CDR3 reads CASSSDRGGDTQYF. The CDR3 nucleotides are TGCGCCAGCAGCTCGGATAGAGGAGGAGATACGCAGTATTTT. V and J are TRBV5-1 and TRBJ2-3, with a tentative D call TRBD2 (5 bases). Per the germline V gene, CDR1 is SGHRS and CDR2 is YFSETQ. The CDR3 has 14 amino acids. Trimming removed 3 bases from V and 5 bases from J, with 13 bases in between.